The rows below give T cell receptor beta chains drawn from one sample of a study of shared clonotypes between healthy human individuals. Only in-frame clones appear in the TCRdb table, and some are missing; sequencing was by immunoSEQ multiplex PCR. The data contain a few million clones, approximately 95% of them singletons. Sample: naive CD4+ T cells from PBMCs. The receptors derive from a man between 18 and 35 years old in good health. Some clones in this sample may be carry-over from other donors' samples. Each CDR3 is given with its conserved first and last residue. D genes are given only for firm matches. A row's size may be missing; if present it is once, few, many or a size class.

>TRBJ2-5|TRBD2|TRBV4-1|NA
CASSQGWQLAVTQETQYF
TGCGCCAGCAGCCAAGGGTGGCAACTAGCGGTCACACAAGAGACCCAGTACTTC
>TRBJ2-5|TRBD1|TRBV10-3|NA
CAIGPPGQGLEETQYF
TGTGCCATCGGGCCCCCGGGACAGGGATTAGAAGAGACCCAGTACTTC
>TRBJ1-2|TRBD1|TRBV18|NA
CASSPAIGDSYGYTF
TGTGCCAGCTCACCTGCTATAGGGGACAGCTATGGCTACACCTTC
>TRBJ1-4|NA|TRBV4-1|NA
CASSQQGLANEKLFF
TGCGCCAGCAGCCAACAGGGTTTGGCTAATGAAAAACTGTTTTTT
>TRBJ2-2|NA|TRBV27|NA
CASSLAYNRELFF
TGTGCCAGCAGTTTAGCGTACAATAGGGAGCTGTTTTTT
>TRBJ2-2|NA|TRBV2|NA
CASSERRYTGELFF
TGTGCCAGCAGTGAAAGACGGTACACCGGGGAGCTGTTTTTT
>TRBJ1-3|NA|TRBV28|NA
CASSLSGGSTIYF
TGTGCCAGCAGTTTATCGGGGGGGTCCACCATATATTTT
>TRBJ1-1|TRBD1|TRBV5-4|NA
CASSLAGTGTTEAFF
TGTGCCAGCAGCCTCGCCGGGACAGGGACCACTGAAGCTTTCTTT
>TRBJ2-5|NA|TRBV4-1|NA
CASSQWVQETQYF
TGCGCCAGCAGCCAATGGGTCCAAGAGACCCAGTACTTC
>TRBJ2-3|NA|TRBV9|NA
CASSVGLGGDTQYF
TGTGCCAGCAGCGTAGGCCTTGGCGGGGATACGCAGTATTTT
>TRBJ2-7|TRBD2|TRBV7-6|NA
CASSKTSGGAYEQYF
TGTGCCAGCAGCAAAACTAGCGGGGGAGCCTACGAGCAGTACTTC
>TRBJ2-7|TRBD2|TRBV7-9|NA
CASSLLAGADEQYF
TGTGCCAGCAGCCTACTAGCGGGAGCGGACGAGCAGTACTTC
>TRBJ2-1|NA|TRBV10-1|once
CASSKDSPNEQFF
TGCGCCAGCAGCAAAGACAGCCCCAATGAGCAGTTCTTC
>TRBJ2-7|NA|TRBV21-1|NA
CASSGSTSSEGYF
TGTGCCAGCAGCGGTAGTACGAGCAGTGAGGGGTACTTC
>TRBJ1-4|TRBD1|TRBV13|NA
CASSPQGLGDEKLFF
TGTGCCAGCAGCCCACAGGGGCTTGGAGATGAAAAACTGTTTTTT
>TRBJ1-2|TRBD1|TRBV4-3|NA
CASSQDQGARIADGYTF
TGCGCCAGCAGCCAGGACCAGGGGGCCAGGATCGCCGATGGCTACACCTTC
>TRBJ2-5|NA|TRBV11-2|NA
CASSSQRETQYF
TGTGCCAGCAGCTCGCAGAGGGAGACCCAGTACTTC